This TCR beta chain was sequenced in a study of T cells in Graves' hyperthyroidism and ophthalmopathy. The source material, RNA transcripts, was used to amplify TCR beta CDR3 regions. The HTBI primer set drove a first-round RT-PCR of the TCR CDR3. TCRdb re-analysed the multiplex PCR reads in MiXCR, keeping a single row per CDR3 protein. Of about 610,000 distinct CDR3 sequences listed, just over 45% were seen once; the top ten hold more than 7%. This CDR3 is built from 14 residues. V was pared by 6 bases and J by 2 bases, with 6 bases of the junction left unmatched. Germline V lookup: CDR1 MNHNS, CDR2 SASEGT. This clonotype was found once. This may be a read error: a much more frequent sequence differs by one nucleotide. The conserved closing phenylalanine or tryptophan is absent in this CDR3, likely reflecting a read error.

The J gene is TRBJ1-2, the V gene TRBV6-1, with 7 bases that match TRBD1. The TCR comes from a woman aged 18-29 years with Graves' hyperthyroidism. Sequenced: peripheral blood or thyroid tissue (not recorded which). The CDR3 DNA is TGTGCCAGCAGGACTGGACAGGCGAACTATGGCTACACCCTC. This codes for CASRTGQANYGYTL.